Detailed here is one T cell receptor (beta chain). No antigen is known for it. The data stem from a study of cytomegalovirus exposure and HLA in healthy donors. Across the whole study: T cells numbering around 190 million yielded some 100 million unique TCR beta sequences in an earlier analysis.

Notes on the study in general: In a later analysis, donors in an Asian-associated ancestry cluster reportedly had fewer N-insertions in productive TCRs than the cohort mean. Listed as cytomegalovirus-associated were 150 to 200 TCR beta chains.

V shed 4 bases, J shed 6 bases, and the junction held 7 bases outside the gene matches. The CDR3 spans 15 residues. Germline assignment: CDR1 MDHEN and CDR2 SYDVKM. The donors were healthy bone marrow donors. PCR was performed using 60 Vbeta and 13 Jbeta primers. Sequencing used immunoSEQ multiplex PCR; TCRdb keeps in-frame clones, though not all of them. The data show under 150,000 clones, around 72% seen once. The sequence was collected from a human donor in good health. The chain recombines TRBV28 with TRBJ1-5, with TRBD1 identical over 9 bases. Specimen: PBMCs. The DNA of the CDR3 is TGTGCCAGCAGTTACCTACAGGGGGCGGGTCAGCCCCAGCATTTT. Amino acid sequence: CASSYLQGAGQPQHF.